This TCR beta chain was sequenced in a study of technical replicates of blood from several donors. The data were produced by immunoSEQ multiplex PCR, yet TCRdb's version contains in-frame clones alone and is incomplete. The sample holds 70,000 or so clones, over 95% seen once. The CDR3 is 14 residues long. V lost 8 bases, J lost 8 bases, and 4 bases stayed unmatched. Germline lookup yields CDR1 MNHEY and CDR2 SMNVEV (reference sequence). The J gene is TRBJ2-1, the V gene TRBV27, with 15 bases identical to TRBD2. The clonotype originates from a human donor in good health. Material for sequencing was T cells isolated from PBMCs. CDR3 region: CASGLAGGGYEQFF. As DNA, the CDR3 is TGTGCCAGCGGACTAGCGGGAGGGGGGTATGAGCAGTTCTTC.